Below, 30 T cell receptor beta chains from the same sample are listed, as sequenced in a study of patients and donors after allogeneic stem cell transplantation. TCRdb independently ran MiXCR on the RT-PCR reads; one entry per CDR3 protein. The profile shows approximately 12,000 distinct CDR3 sequences, roughly 24% of them singletons. The sample was blood, either unsorted or a sorted T cell fraction (not recorded which). The receptor source for this set is a human donor who was either an allogeneic HSCT recipient or a stem cell or donor lymphocyte infusion donor (not recorded which). It is not recorded whose cells these are; they may come from a transplant donor.

The CDR3 loop is CASSFAGASYNEQFF. DNA of the CDR3: TGCGCCAGCAGCTTCGCGGGAGCGTCCTACAATGAGCAGTTCTTC. This sequence joins TRBV5-1 and TRBJ2-1, with 7 bases matching TRBD2. V lost 2 bases and J lost 1; bases outside the gene matches: 3. The CDR3 is 15 residues long. The germline V gene encodes CDR1 SGHRS and CDR2 YFSETQ.

This sequence joins TRBV27 and TRBJ2-7; D gene uncertain. Trimming pared 4 bases from V and 3 bases from J, leaving 10 bases between. This CDR3 has 13 amino acids. Germline loops: CDR1 MNHEY, CDR2 SMNVEV (reference sequence). The CDR3 region has the DNA TGTGCCAGCAGTTGGAACACTTACTACGAGCAGTACTTC. Translation: CASSWNTYYEQYF.

This clonotype was picked up many times. The V call is TRBV12-3 or TRBV12-4, the J call TRBJ2-7; weak D call: TRBD1 (5 bases). Trimming left V 7 bases short and J 3 bases short, with 16 bases between. The CDR3 is 14 residues long. CDR3 sequence reads: CASTIAGSVYEQYF. The CDR3, as DNA: TGTGCCAGCACCATTGCAGGGTCAGTCTACGAGCAGTACTTC.

This sequence joins TRBV25-1 and TRBJ1-2; D gene ambiguous. Trimming removed 1 base from V and 4 bases from J, with 10 bases in between. This CDR3 has 14 residues. CDR1 is MGHDK and CDR2 is SYGVNS in the germline V gene. CDR3: CASSEWAESYGYTF. The DNA of the CDR3 is TGTGCCAGCAGTGAATGGGCAGAAAGCTATGGCTACACCTTC.

The chain joins TRBV7-3 to TRBJ2-2; no clear D gene. This CDR3 has 14 amino acids. In germline, CDR1 is SGHTA, CDR2 FQGTGA. Trimming left V 7 bases short and J 8 bases short, with 17 bases between. CDR3 in DNA: TGTGCCAGCACTCCTGGGAATATTCAGGGGGAGCTGTTTTTT. Its protein product is CASTPGNIQGELFF.

The rearrangement uses TRBV6-1 and TRBJ1-2; TRBD1 matches 8 bases. The CDR3 spans 14 residues. CDR1 is MNHNS and CDR2 is SASEGT in the germline V gene. J was trimmed by 8 bases and V by 4 bases; bases with no gene match: 9. Here the CDR3 DNA reads TGTGCCAGCAGTGGGCAGGGGGCAGGTTGGGGCTACACCTTC. This translates into CASSGQGAGWGYTF.

The genes are TRBV7-3 and TRBJ2-7; D gene uncertain. Germline loops: CDR1 SGHTA, CDR2 FQGTGA. The CDR3 contains 14 residues. Trimming stripped 2 bases from V and 0 bases from J, with 8 bases between. CDR3 sequence reads: CASSLSANSYEQYF. CDR3 sequence (DNA): TGTGCCAGCAGCTTATCCGCGAACTCCTACGAGCAGTACTTC.

This clonotype was recorded many times. The CDR3 protein is CSVENGTGASGELFF. CDR3 in DNA: TGCAGCGTCGAAAACGGGACAGGGGCCTCCGGGGAGCTGTTTTTT. The rearrangement links TRBV29-1 to TRBJ2-2; 10 nucleotides match TRBD1. Germline V gives CDR1 SQVTM, CDR2 ANQGSEA. V shed 6 bases, J shed 6 bases, and the junction held 10 bases outside the gene matches. This CDR3 has 15 residues.

The table lists this clonotype with a few counts. The chain carries TRBV2 and TRBJ1-1; the D is unclear. The CDR3 consists of 11 residues. The V end was cut by 6 bases, the J end by 3 bases, with 5 bases between. The germline gives CDR1 SNHLY, CDR2 FYNNEI. The CDR3 region is CASSPDTEAFF. DNA for the CDR3: TGTGCCAGCAGCCCGGACACTGAAGCTTTCTTT.

This clonotype was seen more than once but under ten times. This chain uses TRBV7-3 with TRBJ1-1, with D perhaps TRBD1 (6 bases). The germline V gene encodes CDR1 SGHTA and CDR2 FQGTGA. This CDR3 comprises 13 residues. The V and J ends lost 6 bases and 5 bases respectively, with 13 bases between them. CDR3 nucleotide sequence: TGTGCCAGCAGTCTCAGAGGGGGAACTGAAGCTTTCTTT. This gives the protein CASSLRGGTEAFF.

Remarks on this clonotype: Lacking the conserved final phenylalanine or tryptophan, this CDR3 likely reflects a read error. This chain connects TRBV20-1 to TRBJ2-7, with D tentatively TRBD1 or TRBD2 (6 bases each). The germline gives CDR1 DFQATT, CDR2 SNEGSKA (reference sequence). The V end lost 0 bases, the J end lost 2 bases, and 11 bases lay between the germline ends. The CDR3 runs to 14 residues. CDR3: CSARDLGGPYEQYL. In nucleotides, the CDR3 is TGCAGTGCTAGAGATCTGGGGGGCCCCTACGAGCAGTACCTC.

This clonotype was seen a few times. This chain joins TRBV4-3 and TRBJ2-7; 13 positions agree with TRBD2. Unmatched junction bases numbered 5, after V lost 0 bases and J lost 3 bases. This CDR3 has 17 residues. The germline gives CDR1 LGHNA, CDR2 YSLEER. In DNA form, the CDR3 reads TGCGCCAGCAGCCAAGAACTAGCGGGAGGGCCTTACTACGAGCAGTACTTC. Translated, it gives CASSQELAGGPYYEQYF.

This rearrangement joins TRBV12-5 to TRBJ1-2; 12 nucleotides agree with TRBD1. The CDR3 is 16 amino acids. Per germline, CDR1 LGHNT and CDR2 FRNRAP. Germline trimming cut 5 bases from V and 0 bases from J; bases unmatched to any gene: 4. The CDR3, as DNA: TGTGCTAGTGGTCTAGGGACAGGGGGCACTAACTATGGCTACACCTTC. Amino acids: CASGLGTGGTNYGYTF.

J is TRBJ1-2 and V is TRBV28, with 7 bases that match TRBD1. There are 14 residues in the CDR3. Per germline, CDR1 MDHEN and CDR2 SYDVKM. Unmatched junction bases numbered 8, after V lost 6 bases and J lost 4 bases. CDR3 nucleotide sequence: TGTGCCAGCAGGGAGGGGACAGTACTCTATGGCTACACCTTC. The encoded protein is CASREGTVLYGYTF.

In its sample, this clonotype was seen a few times. The chain recombines TRBV12-3 or TRBV12-4 with TRBJ2-1; 15 bases map to TRBD2. Trimming took 5 bases from V and 7 from J; bases not matched to a gene: 3. The CDR3 sequence is 15 residues long. CDR3 sequence reads: CASSAGLAGGNEQFF. In DNA, the CDR3 is TGTGCCAGCAGTGCGGGACTAGCGGGAGGTAATGAGCAGTTCTTC.

Many counts were recorded for this clonotype. The rearrangement uses TRBV28 and TRBJ1-5; D is uncertain. The CDR3 loop spans 12 amino acids. Germline values: CDR1 MDHEN, CDR2 SYDVKM. Trimming removed 7 bases from V and 0 bases from J, with 4 bases in between. For the CDR3, the DNA is TGTGCCAGCAACCCTAGCAATCAGCCCCAGCATTTT. Protein: CASNPSNQPQHF.

The rearrangement joins TRBV18 to TRBJ1-6; D is ambiguous. The CDR3 has 13 amino acids. Per the germline V gene, CDR1 is KGHSH and CDR2 is LQKENI. V dropped 1 base and J dropped 7 bases, with 5 bases sitting between them. CDR3 sequence: CASSPLLNSPLHF. CDR3 sequence (DNA): TGTGCCAGCTCACCACTGTTGAATTCACCCCTCCACTTT.

This clonotype has at least ten counts. The chain employs TRBV5-1 and TRBJ2-1; TRBD2 matches 9 bases. This CDR3 is 15 amino acids long. Germline CDR1 is SGHRS and CDR2 is YFSETQ. J was trimmed by 7 bases and V by 4 bases; bases with no gene match: 9. For the CDR3, the DNA is TGCGCCAGCAGCCGGTGGCTAGCGGGAATGAATGAGCAGTTCTTC. Protein sequence: CASSRWLAGMNEQFF.

CDR3 nucleotide sequence: TGTGCCAGCAGCTTACGCAGGGGGCTGGAAGCTTTCTTT. Its protein product is CASSLRRGLEAFF. The gene calls are TRBV7-3 and TRBJ1-1; 8 bases line up with TRBD1. Germline V gene data show CDR1 as SGHTA and CDR2 as FQGTGA. The V and J ends lost 2 bases and 8 bases, in that order; junction bases with no gene match: 4. The CDR3 runs to 13 residues.

This clonotype was counted many times. The chain recombines TRBV6-1 with TRBJ1-3, with D possibly TRBD1 on 5 matching bases. The CDR3 length is 15 residues. Germline CDR1 MNHNS, CDR2 SASEGT. Trimming removed 7 bases at V and 0 bases at J, with 13 bases between. CDR3 bases: TGTGCCAGCACCCAGGACGGGACCTCTGGAAACACCATATATTTT. Protein sequence: CASTQDGTSGNTIYF.

Comment on this clonotype: This could be a read error, since a much larger clone is one nucleotide away. The conserved phenylalanine or tryptophan is not found at the CDR3 terminus, so this likely reflects a read error. The chain is built from TRBV7-2 and TRBJ1-1; D is unresolved. The CDR3 consists of 15 residues. The V gene lost 4 bases and the J gene lost 1 base, with 13 bases spanning the gap. Germline CDR1 is SGHTA and CDR2 is FQGNSA. DNA for the CDR3: TGTGCCAGCAGCTCGATAACATCTCGGAACACTGAAGCTTTCTTG. This codes for CASSSITSRNTEAFL.

This chain connects TRBV28 to TRBJ2-5; D gene ambiguous. Germline V gives CDR1 MDHEN, CDR2 SYDVKM. V lost 3 bases and J lost 5, with 16 bases in between. The CDR3 has 15 residues. In nucleotides, the CDR3 is TGTGCCAGCAGTTTCGGATTCTCCGGCAGGGAGACCCAGTACTTC. Translation gives CASSFGFSGRETQYF. The full variable domain, completed using reference TRBV28 and TRBJ2-5, is DVKVTQSSRYLVKRTGEKVFLECVQDMDHENMFWYRQDPGLGLRLIYFSYDVKMKEKGDIPEGYSVSREKKERFSLILESASTNQTSMYLCASSFGFSGRETQYFGPGTRLLVL.

The J gene is TRBJ2-3, the V gene TRBV7-8, with D possibly being TRBD2 (6 bases). Looked up from germline, CDR1 is SGHVS and CDR2 is FQNEAQ. The CDR3 loop spans 15 amino acids. Trimming took off 5 bases at V and 4 bases at J, with 16 bases between the two ends. The CDR3 loop is CASSPQRVRADTQYF. As DNA, the CDR3 is TGTGCCAGCAGCCCCCAGCGGGTTCGGGCAGATACGCAGTATTTT.

This chain connects TRBV29-1 to TRBJ2-7, with D possibly being TRBD1 (5 bases). Per the germline V gene, CDR1 is SQVTM and CDR2 is ANQGSEA. CDR3 length: 12 amino acids. V gave up 5 bases and J gave up 2 bases, with 10 bases separating them. The CDR3 coding sequence is TGCAGCGTTCTGACAGCCCCCTACGAGCAGTACTTC. Translation: CSVLTAPYEQYF.

This clonotype appeared a single time. The rearrangement joins TRBV27 to TRBJ2-2; TRBD2 is a possible D gene (6 bases). The germline CDR1 and CDR2 sequences are MNHEY and SMNVEV (reference sequence). This CDR3 contains 14 residues. Trimming removed 2 bases at V and 7 bases at J, with 11 bases between. The CDR3 nucleotides are TGTGCCAGCAGTTTAGGGGGGTCTGGCGGGGAGCTGTTTTTT. It encodes CASSLGGSGGELFF.

Remarks on this clonotype: Just one base apart from a much larger clone, this may be a read error. The chain has TRBV29-1 and TRBJ1-5; D perhaps matches TRBD1 (5 bases). Germline loops: CDR1 SQVTM, CDR2 ANQGSEA. This CDR3 contains 14 residues. CDR3 protein: CSVEEAGAEQLQHF. The CDR3 nucleotides read TGCAGCGTTGAAGAAGCCGGGGCCGAGCAGCTCCAGCATTTT.

The chain has TRBV28 and TRBJ2-7; 12 nucleotides agree with TRBD2. Germline CDR1 MDHEN, CDR2 SYDVKM. The length of the CDR3 is 15 residues. The J segment lost 5 bases and the V segment lost 5 bases, leaving 7 bases of the junction unmatched. CDR3 sequence reads: CASSPPTSGSHEQYF. The CDR3 DNA is TGTGCCAGCAGTCCCCCGACTAGCGGGAGCCACGAGCAGTACTTC.

This chain links TRBV5-1 with TRBJ2-5; unclear D gene. The CDR3 is 15 residues long. V was shortened by 0 bases and J by 1 base, with 10 bases between the two germline ends. In germline, CDR1 is SGHRS, CDR2 YFSETQ. The CDR3 bases are TGCGCCAGCAGCTTGGGGCCTTCGGGCCAAGAGACCCAGTACTTC. The encoded protein is CASSLGPSGQETQYF.

In its sample, this clonotype was seen a few times. This CDR3 reads CASSDSVSYNSPLHF. In DNA form, the CDR3 reads TGTGCCAGCAGCGACAGCGTTTCCTATAATTCACCCCTCCACTTT. This chain connects TRBV6-5 to TRBJ1-6; a weak D match, TRBD1 (5 bases). The CDR3 loop spans 15 amino acids. The V end lost 6 bases, the J end lost 1 base, and 10 bases lay between the germline ends. In germline, CDR1 is MNHEY, CDR2 SVGAGI.

Only a few counts were recorded for this clonotype. The chain recombines TRBV20-1 with TRBJ2-7, with 9 bases lining up with TRBD1. V shed 3 bases, J shed 3 bases, and the junction held 6 bases outside the gene matches. Looked up from germline, CDR1 is DFQATT and CDR2 is SNEGSKA (reference sequence). The CDR3 consists of 14 residues. CDR3 DNA sequence: TGCAGTGCTAGGGGACAGGGAGTCCACTACGAGCAGTACTTC. Protein product: CSARGQGVHYEQYF.